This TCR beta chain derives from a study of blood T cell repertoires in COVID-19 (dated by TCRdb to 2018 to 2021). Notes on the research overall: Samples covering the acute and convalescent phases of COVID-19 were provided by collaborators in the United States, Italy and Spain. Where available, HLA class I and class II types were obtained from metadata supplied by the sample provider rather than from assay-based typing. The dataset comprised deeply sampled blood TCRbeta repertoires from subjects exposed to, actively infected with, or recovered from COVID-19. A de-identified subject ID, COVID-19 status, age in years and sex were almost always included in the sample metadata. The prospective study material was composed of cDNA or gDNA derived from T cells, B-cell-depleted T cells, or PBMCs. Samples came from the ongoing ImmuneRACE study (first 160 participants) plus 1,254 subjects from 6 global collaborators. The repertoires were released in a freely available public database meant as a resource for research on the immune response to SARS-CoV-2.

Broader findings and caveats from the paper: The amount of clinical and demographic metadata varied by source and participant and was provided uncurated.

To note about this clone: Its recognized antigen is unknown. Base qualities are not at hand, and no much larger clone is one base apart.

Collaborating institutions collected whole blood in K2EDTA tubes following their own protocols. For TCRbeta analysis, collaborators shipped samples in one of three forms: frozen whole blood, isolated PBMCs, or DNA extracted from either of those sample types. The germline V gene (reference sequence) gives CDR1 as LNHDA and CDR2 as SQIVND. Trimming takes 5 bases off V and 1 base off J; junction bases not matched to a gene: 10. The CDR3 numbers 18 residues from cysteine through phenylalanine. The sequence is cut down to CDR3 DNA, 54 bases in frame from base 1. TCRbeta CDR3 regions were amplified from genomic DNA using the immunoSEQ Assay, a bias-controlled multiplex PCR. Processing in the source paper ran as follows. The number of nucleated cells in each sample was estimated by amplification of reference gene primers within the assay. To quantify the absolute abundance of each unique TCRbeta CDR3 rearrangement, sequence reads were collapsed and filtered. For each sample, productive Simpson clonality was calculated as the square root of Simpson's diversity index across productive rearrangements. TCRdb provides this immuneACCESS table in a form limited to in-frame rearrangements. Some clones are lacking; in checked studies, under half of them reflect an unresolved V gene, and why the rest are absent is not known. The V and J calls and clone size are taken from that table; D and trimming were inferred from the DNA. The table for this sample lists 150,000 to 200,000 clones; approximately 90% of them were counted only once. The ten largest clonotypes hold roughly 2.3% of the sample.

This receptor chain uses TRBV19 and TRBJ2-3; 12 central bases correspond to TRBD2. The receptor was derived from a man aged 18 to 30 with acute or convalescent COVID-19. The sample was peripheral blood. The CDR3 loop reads CASSFRTSGNIGTDTQYF. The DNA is TGTGCCAGTAGTTTCAGGACTAGCGGGAACATCGGCACAGATACGCAGTATTTT.